The 30 T cell receptor beta chains below all came from one sample that was sequenced in a study of T cells in tumors after PD-1 blockade. TCRdb keeps only in-frame clones here, not all; method: immunoSEQ multiplex PCR. Here the sample spans approximately 15,000 clones, 70% to 85% being singletons. This specimen consisted of PBMCs, obtained after anti-PD-1 treatment. The receptors were sampled from a human donor with basal cell carcinoma.

The chain uses TRBV27 and TRBJ1-1; D is unresolved. This CDR3 has 13 amino acids. The V end lost 6 bases, the J end lost 2 bases, and 10 bases lay between the germline ends. CDR1 is MNHEY, CDR2 SMNVEV, per germline (reference sequence). The CDR3 region is CASSPGGNTEAFF. The CDR3 coding sequence is TGTGCCAGCAGCCCTGGTGGCAACACTGAAGCTTTCTTT.

V and J are TRBV28 and TRBJ1-4; D is possibly TRBD1 (6 bases). V lost 5 bases and J lost 8, with 15 bases in between. The CDR3 runs 14 residues. Germline V gives CDR1 MDHEN, CDR2 SYDVKM. The CDR3 DNA follows: TGTGCCAGCAGTGAGACAGGATCAAGGGAAAAACTGTTTTTT. Translating gives CASSETGSREKLFF.

This clone was recorded only once. The chain links TRBV27 to TRBJ2-7; 7 nucleotides align to TRBD1. Germline CDR1 reads MNHEY; CDR2 reads SMNVEV (reference sequence). The CDR3 is 15 amino acids. V was pared by 5 bases and J by 2 bases, with 9 bases of the junction left unmatched. CDR3 amino acids: CASSPYRGQAYEQYF. Here the CDR3 DNA reads TGTGCCAGCAGTCCATACCGAGGACAGGCCTACGAGCAGTACTTC.

This clone was seen once. The rearrangement links TRBV2 to TRBJ2-7; possible D gene TRBD2, 6 bases. The V gene lost 4 bases and the J gene lost 6 bases, with 13 bases spanning the gap. Per germline, CDR1 SNHLY and CDR2 FYNNEI. The CDR3 is 13 amino acids. The DNA of the CDR3 is TGTGCCAGCAGTGTAGCGGACCTCTCCGAGCAGTACTTC. Protein sequence: CASSVADLSEQYF. The complete variable domain, with remaining parts taken from reference TRBV2 and TRBJ2-7, reads EPEVTQTPSHQVTQMGQEVILRCVPISNHLYFYWYRQILGQKVEFLVSFYNNEISEKSEIFDDQFSVERPDGSNFTLKIRSTKLEDSAMYFCASSVADLSEQYFGPGTRLTVT.

V is TRBV7-3 and J is TRBJ2-1; 7 nucleotides align to TRBD1. The CDR3 runs to 15 residues. The ends lost 4 bases at V and 9 bases at J; junction bases unmatched: 12. Germline V CDR1 and CDR2: SGHTA, FQGTGA. CDR3 coding DNA: TGTGCCAGCAGCTCGAGACAGGGTCCGGGTGTTGAGCAGTTCTTC. This gives the protein CASSSRQGPGVEQFF.

This clone was seen just once. In DNA, the CDR3 is TGTGCCAGCAGCCAAATGGGACTAGCGGGGATAAGGCATGAGCAGTTCTTC. Amino acid sequence: CASSQMGLAGIRHEQFF. The V gene is TRBV3-1 (or the pseudogene TRBV3-2), the J gene TRBJ2-1; TRBD2 matches at 13 bases. Germline V gives CDR1 LGHDT, CDR2 YNNKEL (reference sequence). This CDR3 region has 17 residues. Unmatched junction bases numbered 9, after V lost 2 bases and J lost 8 bases.

This rearrangement joins TRBV28 to TRBJ1-3, with TRBD1 as a possible D gene (5 bases). CDR1 is MDHEN, CDR2 SYDVKM, per germline. V was trimmed by 0 bases and J by 0 bases, leaving 9 bases between them. The CDR3 spans 16 residues. The chain's CDR3 is CASSLWARASGNTIYF. The CDR3 nucleotides are TGTGCCAGCAGTTTATGGGCCAGGGCCTCTGGAAACACCATATATTTT.

J is TRBJ2-5 and V is TRBV6-5, with TRBD2 matching 9 bases. The V and J ends lost 6 bases and 1 base, in that order; junction bases with no gene match: 6. CDR1 is MNHEY, CDR2 SVGAGI, per germline. The CDR3 loop spans 15 amino acids. The DNA of the CDR3 is TGTGCCAGCAGAAGGAGCGGGGGGCCCCAAGAGACCCAGTACTTC. Translation gives CASRRSGGPQETQYF.

The chain employs TRBV9 and TRBJ1-6; D call uncertain. CDR3 length: 15 residues. V was shortened by 0 bases and J by 10 bases, with 14 bases between the two germline ends. Germline V gives CDR1 SGDLS, CDR2 YYNGEE. The CDR3 protein is CASSVDPLLGSPLHF. The DNA of the CDR3 is TGTGCCAGCAGCGTAGACCCCCTGCTGGGATCACCCCTCCACTTT.

The rearrangement uses TRBV2 and TRBJ1-4; D call uncertain. Germline V CDR1 and CDR2: SNHLY, FYNNEI. Deletions cut 3 bases from V and 5 bases from J, with 13 bases between. The CDR3 is made up of 15 amino acids. DNA of the CDR3: TGTGCCAGCAGTGAGGGCGGGCTCTCCAATGAAAAACTGTTTTTT. This encodes CASSEGGLSNEKLFF.

The chain combines TRBV4-1 with TRBJ1-2; D remains ambiguous. V was trimmed by 0 bases and J by 8 bases, leaving 13 bases between them. Per the germline V gene, CDR1 is MGHRA and CDR2 is YSYEKL. The CDR3 runs to 14 residues. The chain's CDR3 is CASSQEGSPNGYTF. The CDR3, as DNA: TGCGCCAGCAGCCAAGAGGGCAGCCCAAACGGCTACACCTTC.

The gene calls are TRBV7-2 and TRBJ2-2; no clear D gene. Germline lookup yields CDR1 SGHTA and CDR2 FQGNSA. The CDR3 runs 14 residues. The V and J ends lost 2 bases and 4 bases respectively, with 8 bases between them. DNA of the CDR3: TGTGCCAGCAGCTTATTTGACTCCACCGGGGAGCTGTTTTTT. It yields the protein CASSLFDSTGELFF.

This chain joins TRBV19 and TRBJ2-1; TRBD2 agrees at 8 bases. V dropped 6 bases and J dropped 6; count of bases not matched to a gene: 13. CDR3 length equals 16 residues. The germline V gene encodes CDR1 LNHDA and CDR2 SQIVND (reference sequence). The CDR3 is CASSNPGTRDINEQFF. In nucleotides, the CDR3 is TGTGCCAGTAGCAACCCCGGGACTAGGGATATCAATGAGCAGTTCTTC.

This clone is medium-sized within its sample. The genes are TRBV4-1 and TRBJ2-7; a weak D match, TRBD2 (5 bases). The CDR3 totals 12 residues. Trimming stripped 0 bases from V and 7 bases from J, with 7 bases between. Per germline, CDR1 MGHRA and CDR2 YSYEKL. Here the CDR3 DNA reads TGCGCCAGCAGCCAAGAGTCGGGGGAGCAGTACTTC. The encoded protein is CASSQESGEQYF.

This chain joins TRBV27 and TRBJ2-6; TRBD1 matches 10 bases. This CDR3 contains 17 residues. The V segment lost 6 bases and the J segment 0 bases; nucleotides outside the gene matches: 5. Germline CDR1 and CDR2: MNHEY and SMNVEV (reference sequence). In DNA, the CDR3 is TGTGCCAGCAGCGGACAGGGGGTTTTCTCTGGGGCCAACGTCCTGACTTTC. It translates to CASSGQGVFSGANVLTF.

The V gene is TRBV5-1, the J gene TRBJ1-1; the D gene is possibly TRBD1 (6 bases). This CDR3 contains 15 residues. V dropped 4 bases and J dropped 0 bases, with 13 bases sitting between them. Germline-derived CDR1 and CDR2 are SGHRS and YFSETQ. CDR3 sequence (DNA): TGCGCCAGCAGCCCAGGACAGCTCATGAACACTGAAGCTTTCTTT. Its protein product is CASSPGQLMNTEAFF.

The V gene is TRBV24-1, the J gene TRBJ2-1; TRBD2 is a possible D gene (5 bases). Germline V gives CDR1 KGHDR, CDR2 SFDVKD. V shed 1 base and J shed 2 bases, with 14 bases lying between them. CDR3 length: 17 amino acids. The CDR3 sequence: CATSDFGGESPYNEQFF. The CDR3 nucleotides read TGTGCCACCAGTGATTTTGGTGGGGAGTCTCCCTACAATGAGCAGTTCTTC.

The rearrangement uses TRBV15 and TRBJ2-1; the D call may be TRBD1 or TRBD2 (5 bases each). Germline CDR1 LNHNV, CDR2 YYDKDF (reference sequence). The ends were cut back, 7 bases at V and 1 base at J, with 17 bases in the middle. The CDR3 is made up of 16 amino acids. The CDR3: CATTLDPEGSYNEQFF. DNA for the CDR3: TGTGCCACCACCCTGGACCCTGAGGGGTCCTACAATGAGCAGTTCTTC.

The chain has TRBV28 and TRBJ2-5; D possibly corresponds to TRBD2 (6 bases). Trimming took off 7 bases at V and 1 base at J, with 13 bases between the two ends. Germline lookup yields CDR1 MDHEN and CDR2 SYDVKM. This CDR3 region has 14 residues. CDR3 nucleotides: TGTGCCAGCACCCGTGGGGGGACCCAAGAGACCCAGTACTTC. Protein product: CASTRGGTQETQYF.

V gene TRBV28 combines with J gene TRBJ2-7, with D unresolved. The length of the CDR3 is 14 residues. Germline V gene data show CDR1 as MDHEN and CDR2 as SYDVKM. The ends were cut back, 5 bases at V and 1 base at J, with 12 bases in the middle. In DNA form, the CDR3 reads TGTGCCAGCAGTCAGGTGACCTTTTCCTACGAGCAGTACTTC. Translated: CASSQVTFSYEQYF.

The rearrangement joins TRBV28 to TRBJ1-2, with 7 bases identical to TRBD1. V was clipped by 6 bases and J by 2 bases; unmatched bases: 6. Germline assignment: CDR1 MDHEN and CDR2 SYDVKM. The CDR3 consists of 14 residues. CDR3 bases: TGTGCCAGCAGAATCGGACAGGCGAACTATGGCTACACCTTC. Translation gives CASRIGQANYGYTF.

The V call is TRBV10-1, the J call TRBJ1-5; D unresolved. The germline CDR1 and CDR2 sequences are WNHNN and SYGVQD (reference sequence). The CDR3 covers 13 residues. The V and J ends lost 4 bases and 2 bases respectively, with 6 bases between them. CDR3 nucleotides: TGCGCCAGCAGTGGAGATGGCAATCAGCCCCAGCATTTT. This gives the protein CASSGDGNQPQHF.

The chain couples TRBV29-1 to TRBJ1-1, with a weak D call TRBD1 (6 bases). Trimming cost V 4 bases and J 4 bases, with 13 bases left between them. The CDR3 totals 13 residues. Germline V gene lookup returns CDR1 SQVTM and CDR2 ANQGSEA. The CDR3 spells CSVAQGRSTEAFF. DNA for the CDR3: TGCAGCGTTGCCCAGGGGCGGAGCACTGAAGCTTTCTTT. Full variable domain (outside the CDR3, taken from reference TRBV29-1 and TRBJ1-1): SAVISQKPSRDICQRGTSLTIQCQVDSQVTMMFWYRQQPGQSLTLIATANQGSEATYESGFVIDKFPISRPNLTFSTLTVSNMSPEDSSIYLCSVAQGRSTEAFFGQGTRLTVV.

The chain employs TRBV9 and TRBJ2-3; 10 bases line up with TRBD2. The CDR3 sequence is 18 residues long. From germline, CDR1 is SGDLS and CDR2 YYNGEE. V trimming: 0 bases; J trimming: 1 base; junction bases outside the gene matches: 8. CDR3 sequence (DNA): TGTGCCAGCAGCGTAGCTAGCGGGGGCCTGTTGGGCACAGATACGCAGTATTTT. It translates to CASSVASGGLLGTDTQYF.

The V and J genes are TRBV18 and TRBJ1-2; D is possibly TRBD1 (6 bases). The CDR3 length is 11 residues. V gave up 4 bases and J gave up 8 bases, with 8 bases separating them. From germline, CDR1 is KGHSH and CDR2 LQKENI. CDR3 sequence: CASSQGEGYTF. In DNA form, the CDR3 reads TGTGCCAGCTCACAGGGGGAAGGCTACACCTTC.

The V and J genes are TRBV6-5 and TRBJ2-3; D is possibly TRBD2 (5 bases). CDR3 length: 11 amino acids. Germline values: CDR1 MNHEY, CDR2 SVGAGI. Between the trimmed V and J ends, which lost 5 bases and 5 bases, there was a span of 5 bases. In nucleotides, the CDR3 is TGTGCCAGCAGTACTAGAGATACGCAGTATTTT. Translating gives CASSTRDTQYF.

The V and J genes are TRBV20-1 and TRBJ1-1, with 7 positions matching TRBD1. Unmatched junction bases numbered 9, after V lost 4 bases and J lost 1 base. CDR1 DFQATT and CDR2 SNEGSKA come from the germline V gene (reference sequence). CDR3 size: 15 residues. The chain's CDR3 is CSAIEGARTNTEAFF. For the CDR3, the DNA is TGCAGTGCTATTGAGGGGGCCAGAACGAACACTGAAGCTTTCTTT.

This clone was counted only a few times. The chain joins TRBV7-8 to TRBJ2-1; 8 nucleotides match TRBD1. The V and J ends lost 5 bases and 0 bases, in that order; junction bases with no gene match: 3. This CDR3 is built from 15 residues. CDR1 and CDR2 (germline): SGHVS, FQNEAQ. The CDR3 DNA reads TGTGCCAGCAGCCGAGGACAGGGCTCCTACAATGAGCAGTTCTTC. It encodes CASSRGQGSYNEQFF. The whole variable domain, remainder taken from reference TRBV7-8 and TRBJ2-1, is GAGVSQSPRYKVAKRGQDVALRCDPISGHVSLFWYQQALGQGPEFLTYFQNEAQLDKSGLPSDRFFAERPEGSVSTLKIQRTQQEDSAVYLCASSRGQGSYNEQFFGPGTRLTVL.

The chain employs TRBV5-1 and TRBJ1-2; 9 positions agree with TRBD1. This CDR3 is built from 15 residues. V shed 0 bases and J 4 bases; nucleotides not matched to a gene: 4. CDR1 and CDR2 (germline): SGHRS, YFSETQ. CDR3 loop: CASSLDGTGPYGYTF. The CDR3 bases are TGCGCCAGCAGCTTGGACGGGACAGGGCCCTATGGCTACACCTTC. Combining the CDR3 with reference TRBV5-1 and TRBJ1-2 gives the whole variable domain KAGVTQTPRYLIKTRGQQVTLSCSPISGHRSVSWYQQTPGQGLQFLFEYFSETQRNKGNFPGRFSGRQFSNSRSEMNVSTLELGDSALYLCASSLDGTGPYGYTFGSGTRLTVV.

The rearrangement links TRBV15 to TRBJ2-7; 7 bases line up with TRBD1. The V gene end was trimmed by 4 bases and the J gene end by 6 bases; junction bases not matched to a gene: 9. The CDR3 is made up of 14 amino acids. Germline CDR1 LNHNV, CDR2 YYDKDF (reference sequence). The CDR3: CATSKQGPEREQYF. The CDR3 DNA reads as TGTGCCACCAGCAAACAGGGGCCAGAGCGCGAGCAGTACTTC.